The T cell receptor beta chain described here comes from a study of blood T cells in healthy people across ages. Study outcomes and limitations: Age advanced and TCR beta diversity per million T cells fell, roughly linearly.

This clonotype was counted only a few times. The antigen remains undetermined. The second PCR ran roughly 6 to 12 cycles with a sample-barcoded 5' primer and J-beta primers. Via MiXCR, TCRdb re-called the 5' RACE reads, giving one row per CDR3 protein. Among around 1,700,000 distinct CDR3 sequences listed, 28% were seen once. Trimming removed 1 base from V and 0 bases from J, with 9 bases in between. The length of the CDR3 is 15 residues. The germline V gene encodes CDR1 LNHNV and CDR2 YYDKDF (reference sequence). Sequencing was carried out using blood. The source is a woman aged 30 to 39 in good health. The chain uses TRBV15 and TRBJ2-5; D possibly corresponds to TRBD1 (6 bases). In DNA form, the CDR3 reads TGTGCCACCAGCAGAGTCCAGGGGAACCAAGAGACCCAGTACTTC. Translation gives CATSRVQGNQETQYF. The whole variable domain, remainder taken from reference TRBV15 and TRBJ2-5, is DAMVIQNPRYQVTQFGKPVTLSCSQTLNHNVMYWYQQKSSQAPKLLFHYYDKDFNNEADTPDNFQSRRPNTSFCFLDIRSPGLGDTAMYLCATSRVQGNQETQYFGPGTRLLVL.